This T cell receptor (beta chain) was observed in a study of PD-1 blockade in classical Hodgkin lymphoma. Study background: Intravenous infusions of nivolumab 3 mg/kg reached patients every 2 weeks. General study results and limits: In newly diagnosed patients, baseline TCR diversity was reportedly below that of healthy donors. CD4+ but not CD8+ TCR diversity rose significantly by C4D1. Prior to therapy, complete responders displayed diversity much like that of newly diagnosed patients.

Generated by immunoSEQ multiplex PCR, the TCRdb table keeps only in-frame clones and is missing some. The data hold 25,000 to 40,000 clones, with roughly 76% observed a single time. This clone has only one observation. Its target is not known. CDR1 is LNHDA and CDR2 is SQIVND in the germline V gene (reference sequence). There are 15 residues in the CDR3. V lost 6 bases, J lost 0 bases, and 14 bases lay in between. Time point indicated: cycle 4 day 1 (C4D1), after around six weeks of nivolumab. All the patients suffered relapse after autologous stem cell transplantation, and brentuximab vedotin exposure differed.

The gene calls are TRBV19 and TRBJ2-5, with a tentative D call TRBD1 (5 bases). This receptor was identified in a human donor with classical Hodgkin lymphoma. The sample consisted of peripheral blood mononuclear cells (PBMCs), taken before the fourth cycle of nivolumab. CDR3 residues: CASSRWGPNQETQYF. The CDR3 DNA follows: TGTGCCAGTAGCCGGTGGGGCCCTAACCAAGAGACCCAGTACTTC.